Within the sample, the clone carrying this TCR beta chain is medium-sized (0.01 to 0.1%). Rearranged V-D-J TRB sequences were amplified with a mixed TRB-A/B primer pool. TCRdb re-derived calls from the multiplex PCR reads in MiXCR, one entry per CDR3 protein. The sample has thousands of distinct CDR3 sequences; 25% are singletons. Amplification of TCR beta used genomic DNA extracted from peripheral blood. This entry is derived from a study of T cell repertoires in aging, cancer and after chemotherapy. This CDR3 region has 18 residues. Germline V lookup: CDR1 LNHDA, CDR2 SQIVND (reference sequence). Deletions cut 1 base from V and 0 bases from J, with 16 bases between.

Material for sequencing was blood. The chain recombines TRBV19 with TRBJ2-4; no clear D. The source is a human donor with a blood cancer. CDR3 residues: CASSIGVPVRLAKNIQYF. CDR3 DNA: TGTGCCAGTAGTATAGGGGTCCCGGTAAGACTAGCCAAAAACATTCAGTACTTC.